These T cell receptor beta chains were read from a single sample in a study of spatial heterogeneity in lung cancer. TCRdb independently ran MiXCR on the 5' RACE reads; one entry per CDR3 protein. The sample has about 120,000 distinct CDR3 sequences, approximately 10% seen once. Sequencing was performed on PBMCs, taken at follow-up. The receptor set was obtained from a female donor with early-stage non-small cell lung cancer. The conserved cysteine and the conserved F or W are not part of the CDR3 here. The listing skips clone size in some rows; elsewhere it reads once, few, many or a size class.

size	V	J	CDR3
.	TRBV20-1	TRBJ2-2	SAELAAGTGELF
few	TRBV30	TRBJ2-2	AWRHSGHTGELF
.	TRBV5-1	TRBJ2-3	ASSLGDGTDTQY
many	TRBV12-3/TRBV12-4	TRBJ2-1	ASRPGSKTIKTSYNEQF
many	TRBV20-1	TRBJ1-6	SAKGRSSYNSPLH
few	TRBV19	TRBJ2-3	ASSIAPRRGRDTQY
many	TRBV27	TRBJ2-3	ASSLYAGPSTDTQY
.	TRBV7-2	TRBJ2-7	ASSQTRYEQY
few	TRBV11-2	TRBJ2-1	ASSSRLLARGGEQF
.	TRBV7-6	TRBJ1-3	ASSRQGNTIY
.	TRBV28	TRBJ1-2	ASRETTGEGYT
many	TRBV4-1	TRBJ2-3	ASSQTTLPGPRLPDTQY
.	TRBV7-2	TRBJ2-3	ASRRPGATLSDTQY
many	TRBV4-3	TRBJ1-2	ASSPSYRRIAYGYT
many	TRBV20-1	TRBJ2-7	SAKAFPRVDYEQY
many	TRBV4-1	TRBJ2-1	ASSQDRTDYNEQF
few	TRBV6-6	TRBJ1-5	ASSDPSLNQPQH